This T cell receptor (beta chain) was documented in a study of blood T cell repertoires in COVID-19. Turning to the study itself: The analysed material was cDNA or gDNA that came from T cells, B-cell-depleted T cells, or PBMCs.

The CDR3 sequence is 12 residues long. Germline V CDR1 and CDR2: LNHDA, SQIVND (reference sequence). V gave up 9 bases and J gave up 4 bases, with 11 bases separating them. Original data processing: Amplified reference gene primers provided the basis for estimating nucleated cell counts. The data were produced by immunoSEQ multiplex PCR, yet TCRdb's version contains in-frame clones alone and is incomplete. V, J and clone size derive from that table, while D and trimming were established from the DNA sequence. This table holds 280,000 or so clones, 88% found once. This clonotype was sampled from a man younger than 30 with active or convalescent COVID-19. Sequenced material: peripheral blood. The chain uses TRBV19 and TRBJ2-3; a possible D gene is TRBD1 (6 bases). The CDR3 sequence is CASRDMSDTQYF. As DNA, the CDR3 is TGTGCCAGCCGGGACATGTCAGATACGCAGTATTTT.